Presented here are 5 T cell receptor beta chains from one specimen sequenced in a study of blood T cells in healthy people across ages. Using a J-beta primer mix together with a sample-barcoded 5' primer, a second PCR was run for about 7 to 12 cycles. TCRdb called the 5' RACE reads again in MiXCR, with one record for every CDR3 protein. The sample contains roughly 700,000 distinct CDR3 sequences, roughly 30% of which appear only once. What was sequenced was blood. Every receptor here comes from a woman older than 75 in good health.

This clonotype was recorded many times. The gene calls are TRBV20-1 and TRBJ2-5; 10 bases fit TRBD2. The J segment lost 4 bases and the V segment lost 3 bases, leaving 8 bases of the junction unmatched. The V gene's germline CDR1 is DFQATT and CDR2 SNEGSKA (reference sequence). This CDR3 contains 15 residues. The CDR3 spells CSASPSGGGRETQYF. As DNA, the CDR3 is TGCAGTGCTAGCCCTAGCGGGGGTGGTAGAGAGACCCAGTACTTC.

This clonotype was recorded many times. The genes are TRBV7-3 and TRBJ2-7; D gene ambiguous. The V end was cut by 2 bases, the J end by 3 bases, with 20 bases between. The CDR3 runs 17 residues. Germline CDR1 and CDR2: SGHTA and FQGTGA. DNA of the CDR3: TGTGCCAGCAGCTTATCATCGGACCCCTTTTGGGACTACGAGCAGTACTTC. Its protein product is CASSLSSDPFWDYEQYF.

This clonotype was found many times. The chain has TRBV5-1 and TRBJ2-7; possibly TRBD1 for D (6 bases). V lost 1 base and J 2 bases, leaving 13 bases between the germline ends. The germline V gene encodes CDR1 SGHRS and CDR2 YFSETQ. CDR3 length: 15 amino acids. The CDR3 spells CASSLRQAGPYEQYF. The CDR3 coding sequence is TGCGCCAGCAGCTTGAGACAGGCGGGTCCCTACGAGCAGTACTTC. Drawing the rest from reference TRBV5-1 and TRBJ2-7, the complete variable domain is KAGVTQTPRYLIKTRGQQVTLSCSPISGHRSVSWYQQTPGQGLQFLFEYFSETQRNKGNFPGRFSGRQFSNSRSEMNVSTLELGDSALYLCASSLRQAGPYEQYFGPGTRLTVT.

Details on this clonotype: A junction end diverges from the germline sequence, so it may reflect a read error. The chain couples TRBV5-4 to TRBJ1-4, with D tentatively TRBD1 (6 bases). Germline V gene sequence: CDR1 SGHNT, CDR2 YYREEE (reference sequence). The CDR3 loop spans 15 amino acids. CDR3 DNA: TGTGCCAGCAGCGGTACCGGGACAACGAATGGAAAACTGTTTTTT. This encodes CASSGTGTTNGKLFF.

This sequence joins TRBV7-2 and TRBJ2-5; TRBD2 agrees at 9 bases. The CDR3 consists of 14 residues. V lost 5 bases to trimming and J lost 5 bases; unmatched junction nucleotides: 6. Germline V gene data show CDR1 as SGHTA and CDR2 as FQGNSA. CDR3 bases: TGTGCCAGCAGCACGGGACTAGCATGGGAGACCCAGTACTTC. It encodes CASSTGLAWETQYF.